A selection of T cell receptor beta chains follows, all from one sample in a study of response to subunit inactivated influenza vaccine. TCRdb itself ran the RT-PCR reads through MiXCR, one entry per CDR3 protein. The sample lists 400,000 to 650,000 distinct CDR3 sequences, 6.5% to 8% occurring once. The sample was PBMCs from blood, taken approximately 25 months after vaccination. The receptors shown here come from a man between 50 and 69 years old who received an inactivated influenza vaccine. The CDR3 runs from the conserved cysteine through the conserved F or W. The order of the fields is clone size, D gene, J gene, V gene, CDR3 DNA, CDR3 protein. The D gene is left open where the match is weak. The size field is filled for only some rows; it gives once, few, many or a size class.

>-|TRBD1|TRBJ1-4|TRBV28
TGTGCCAGCAGACTACCCAACAGGGGATGGGGCGAAAAACTGTTTTTT
CASRLPNRGWGEKLFF
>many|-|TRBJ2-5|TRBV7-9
TGTGCCAGCAGTTTTAATCTACCGGCCCAGTACTTC
CASSFNLPAQYF
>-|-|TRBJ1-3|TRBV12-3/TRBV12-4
TGTGCCAGCAGTTCCTATGGGAGGGGCTCTGGAAACACCATATATTTT
CASSSYGRGSGNTIYF
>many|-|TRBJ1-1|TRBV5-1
TGCGCCAGCAGCTGGGGGGGACGTAACACTGAAGCTTTCTTT
CASSWGGRNTEAFF
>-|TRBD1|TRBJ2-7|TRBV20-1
TGCAGTGCCCGGACAGGGATTATCTACGAGCAGTACTTC
CSARTGIIYEQYF
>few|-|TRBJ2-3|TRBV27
TGTGCCGCGGGTGGGGCTAGCAGCAGCACAGATACGCAGTATTTT
CAAGGASSSTDTQYF
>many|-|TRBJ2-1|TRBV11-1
TGTGCCAGCACGACGGCTAGCTCCTACAATGAGCAGTTCTTC
CASTTASSYNEQFF
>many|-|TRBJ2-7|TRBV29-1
TGCAGCGTTCTGCAGGGGCAAACCTACGAGCAGTACTTC
CSVLQGQTYEQYF
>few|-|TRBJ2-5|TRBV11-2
TGTGCCAGCAGCCTAAGACAGGCCCAAGAGACCCAGTACTTC
CASSLRQAQETQYF
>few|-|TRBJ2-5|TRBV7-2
TGTGCCAGCAGCAATAATAGAGAGACCCAGTACTTC
CASSNNRETQYF
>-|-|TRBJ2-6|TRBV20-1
TGCAGTGCTAGAGATCTCGAGGCGGGGGCCAACGTCCTGACTTTC
CSARDLEAGANVLTF
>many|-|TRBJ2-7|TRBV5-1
TGCGCCAGCAGCTTGGAAAGGGTCGGCTACGAGCAGTACTTC
CASSLERVGYEQYF
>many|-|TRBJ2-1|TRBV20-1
TGCAGTGGATTCGGTAGTAATGAGCAGTTCTTC
CSGFGSNEQFF
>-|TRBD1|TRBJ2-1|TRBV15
TGTGCCACCAGCAGGAGACAGGGCTCCTACAATGAGCAGTTCTTC
CATSRRQGSYNEQFF
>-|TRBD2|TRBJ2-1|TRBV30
TGTGCCTGGGGGCGGGGGGAAAATGAGCAGTTCTTC
CAWGRGENEQFF